The 25 T cell receptor beta chains in this list originate from one sample, sequenced in a study of blood T cell dynamics during melanoma immunotherapy (TCRdb year 2020). In the paper's terms, the time point label means: pre-treatment baseline. Library preparation was by the immunoSEQ multiplex PCR assay. TCRdb re-hosts the immuneACCESS table, in-frame sequences only. Its copies lack some clones; in the studies checked, an unresolved V gene accounts for under half of them, and the cause for the rest is not known. The sample table lists 20,000 to 25,000 clones, around 92% of them with a count of one. Over 1% of the sample rests with the top ten. The sequenced sample was blood, obtained from a patient treated with checkpoint blockade. These receptors all stem from a human donor with melanoma.

J is TRBJ1-5 and V is TRBV27; TRBD1 is a possible D gene (6 bases). This CDR3 is built from 13 residues. The germline gives CDR1 MNHEY, CDR2 SMNVEV (reference sequence). Trimming left V 10 bases short and J 6 bases short, with 16 bases between. The DNA of the CDR3 is TGTGCCACTAGGGGGGGCCTGGGTCAGCCCCAGCATTTT. Encoded protein: CATRGGLGQPQHF.

The J gene is TRBJ1-5, the V gene TRBV5-8; possible D gene TRBD1, 5 bases. The CDR3 loop spans 16 amino acids. Germline lookup yields CDR1 SGHTS and CDR2 YDEGEE. Trimming removed 4 bases from V and 0 bases from J, with 14 bases in between. The CDR3 region is CASSGGWIDSNQPQHF. The CDR3 nucleotides are TGTGCCAGCAGCGGGGGGTGGATAGATAGCAATCAGCCCCAGCATTTT.

This rearrangement joins TRBV5-1 to TRBJ2-7; TRBD2 agrees at 14 bases. Germline V lookup: CDR1 SGHRS, CDR2 YFSETQ. Losses at the gene ends were 4 bases for V and 7 bases for J; bases not matched to a gene: 7. The CDR3 totals 15 residues. The CDR3 sequence: CASSGGTSGGGEQYF. The CDR3 coding sequence is TGCGCCAGCAGCGGTGGGACTAGCGGGGGTGGAGAGCAGTACTTC.

This chain links TRBV19 with TRBJ1-2, with D perhaps matching TRBD1 (5 bases). This CDR3 comprises 15 residues. Germline V CDR1 and CDR2: LNHDA, SQIVND (reference sequence). V was pared by 7 bases and J by 1 base, with 16 bases between. The CDR3 region has the DNA TGTGCCAGTACCCAGTATGTGGGGGATAACTATGGCTACACCTTC. Translated: CASTQYVGDNYGYTF.

This clone appeared a single time. The chain joins TRBV29-1 to TRBJ1-5, with unresolved D. Trimming pared 1 base from V and 4 bases from J, leaving 8 bases between. Germline CDR1 SQVTM, CDR2 ANQGSEA. The CDR3 runs to 13 residues. CDR3 sequence reads: CSVEGGFNQPQHF. Here the CDR3 DNA reads TGCAGCGTTGAAGGAGGGTTTAATCAGCCCCAGCATTTT.

The chain couples TRBV18 to TRBJ2-1, with TRBD2 identical over 12 bases. V was clipped by 6 bases and J by 8 bases; unmatched bases: 5. CDR1 and CDR2 from the germline V gene are KGHSH and LQKENI. The CDR3 extends over 14 amino acids. This chain's CDR3 is CASSLGLAGDEQFF. The DNA of the CDR3 is TGTGCCAGCTCCTTGGGACTAGCGGGCGATGAGCAGTTCTTC.

The chain uses TRBV2 and TRBJ1-2; a weak D match, TRBD1 (5 bases). Trimming took off 0 bases at V and 7 bases at J, with 12 bases between the two ends. Germline V gives CDR1 SNHLY, CDR2 FYNNEI. The CDR3 length is 14 residues. The CDR3 sequence is CASSEAQGVAGYTF. CDR3 nucleotide sequence: TGTGCCAGCAGTGAAGCTCAGGGAGTAGCTGGCTACACCTTC.

This chain joins TRBV6-1 and TRBJ2-7; a weak D match, TRBD2 (7 bases). Trimming stripped 2 bases from V and 2 bases from J, with 16 bases between. The V gene's germline CDR1 is MNHNS and CDR2 SASEGT. This CDR3 has 16 amino acids. DNA of the CDR3: TGTGCCAGCAGTGAACGCGGGGGCAGGTTAGCCTACGAGCAGTACTTC. It is translated as CASSERGGRLAYEQYF.

This rearrangement joins TRBV30 to TRBJ2-1; 12 bases are a match to TRBD2. CDR1 and CDR2 (germline): GTSNPN, SVGIG (reference sequence). CDR3 size: 15 residues. V trimming: 2 bases; J trimming: 9 bases; junction bases outside the gene matches: 8. The CDR3 spells CAWSIGLAGQGEQFF. For the CDR3, the DNA is TGTGCCTGGAGTATTGGACTAGCGGGGCAGGGTGAGCAGTTCTTC.

The chain employs TRBV14 and TRBJ2-7; D might be TRBD1 (6 bases). From germline, CDR1 is SGHDN and CDR2 FVKESK. V shed 1 base and J shed 8 bases, with 15 bases lying between them. The CDR3 has 14 amino acids. DNA for the CDR3: TGTGCCAGCAGCCAAGTGGGGGCTTCGGCGAAGCAGTACTTC. It translates to CASSQVGASAKQYF.

The chain uses TRBV10-1 and TRBJ2-3, with 9 positions matching TRBD2. The length of the CDR3 is 15 residues. CDR1 and CDR2 (germline): WNHNN, SYGVQD (reference sequence). V lost 6 bases to trimming and J lost 0 bases; unmatched junction nucleotides: 4. This CDR3 is CASSPGLASTDTQYF. The CDR3 DNA is TGCGCCAGCAGCCCGGGACTAGCTAGCACAGATACGCAGTATTTT.

CDR3 in amino acids: CASSPSGVDTQYF. The CDR3 DNA follows: TGTGCCAGCAGCCCGAGCGGCGTAGATACGCAGTATTTT. The chain carries TRBV7-9 and TRBJ2-3; a possible D gene is TRBD2 (5 bases). Germline V gene data show CDR1 as SEHNR and CDR2 as FQNEAQ (reference sequence). Trimming took off 5 bases at V and 5 bases at J, with 11 bases between the two ends. The CDR3 spans 13 residues.

The V call is TRBV7-6, the J call TRBJ2-7, with 8 bases identical to TRBD1. This CDR3 has 12 residues. The J segment lost 5 bases and the V segment lost 4 bases, leaving 1 base of the junction unmatched. Germline V gene data show CDR1 as SGHVS and CDR2 as FNYEAQ. This CDR3 is CASSWTGNEQYF. In DNA form, the CDR3 reads TGTGCCAGCAGCTGGACAGGGAACGAGCAGTACTTC.

This clone appeared a single time. The rearrangement joins TRBV11-2 to TRBJ2-5; D is uncertain. This CDR3 spans 14 amino acids. The V gene's germline CDR1 is SGHAT and CDR2 FQNNGV. V was pared by 5 bases and J by 3 bases, with 13 bases between. This CDR3 is CASSPAAAKETQYF. The DNA of the CDR3 is TGTGCCAGCAGCCCGGCGGCAGCTAAAGAGACCCAGTACTTC. Complete variable domain (other parts from reference TRBV11-2 and TRBJ2-5): EAGVAQSPRYKIIEKRQSVAFWCNPISGHATLYWYQQILGQGPKLLIQFQNNGVVDDSQLPKDRFSAERLKGVDSTLKIQPAKLEDSAVYLCASSPAAAKETQYFGPGTRLLVL.

The J gene is TRBJ2-3, the V gene TRBV11-2; D is unresolved. Germline-derived CDR1 and CDR2 are SGHAT and FQNNGV. V dropped 2 bases and J dropped 3 bases, with 12 bases sitting between them. The CDR3 has 15 residues. The CDR3 spells CASSLSMGNTDTQYF. The CDR3 DNA follows: TGTGCCAGCAGCTTATCGATGGGGAATACAGATACGCAGTATTTT.

For the CDR3, the DNA is TGTGCCAGCAGCTTAGAACGGAGCAGCTATGGCTACACCTTC. Encoded protein: CASSLERSSYGYTF. The rearrangement links TRBV11-2 to TRBJ1-2; D is unresolved. Trimming stripped 0 bases from V and 4 bases from J, with 9 bases between. The CDR3 extends over 14 amino acids. Germline V gene data show CDR1 as SGHAT and CDR2 as FQNNGV.

The chain employs TRBV4-2 and TRBJ2-1; no clear D gene. Germline CDR1 reads LGHNA; CDR2 reads YNFKEQ. V was cut by 0 bases and J by 6 bases, with 12 bases left in between. This CDR3 is 15 amino acids long. CDR3 sequence: CASSQERFLSNEQFF. The DNA for the CDR3 is TGTGCCAGCAGCCAAGAAAGATTCCTAAGCAATGAGCAGTTCTTC.

This chain links TRBV7-9 with TRBJ2-5; 9 nucleotides line up with TRBD2. The J segment lost 2 bases and the V segment lost 1 base, leaving 8 bases of the junction unmatched. The CDR3 length is 17 residues. The germline gives CDR1 SEHNR, CDR2 FQNEAQ (reference sequence). CDR3 amino acids: CASSLGSGGRAQETQYF. CDR3 nucleotides: TGTGCCAGCAGCTTAGGGTCTGGCGGGAGGGCGCAAGAGACCCAGTACTTC.

This chain connects TRBV6-1 to TRBJ1-1, with unresolved D. The germline V gene encodes CDR1 MNHNS and CDR2 SASEGT. The V gene lost 3 bases and the J gene lost 1 base, with 3 bases spanning the gap. The CDR3 consists of 12 residues. CDR3 region: CASSEGNTEAFF. In DNA form, the CDR3 reads TGTGCCAGCAGTGAGGGGAACACTGAAGCTTTCTTT.

This sequence joins TRBV9 and TRBJ2-3, with unresolved D. V was shortened by 0 bases and J by 6 bases, with 8 bases between the two germline ends. Germline V gene data show CDR1 as SGDLS and CDR2 as YYNGEE. The CDR3 length is 13 residues. The CDR3 region is CASSVVLFDTQYF. For the CDR3, the DNA is TGTGCCAGCAGCGTAGTCCTGTTTGATACGCAGTATTTT.

This clone was counted a few times. The chain recombines TRBV7-8 with TRBJ1-2; D is possibly TRBD1 (5 bases). The V end lost 3 bases, the J end lost 8 bases, and 13 bases lay between the germline ends. The CDR3 has 13 residues. Germline CDR1 reads SGHVS; CDR2 reads FQNEAQ. The CDR3 sequence is CASSFGGSPGYTF. CDR3 nucleotides: TGTGCCAGCAGCTTCGGGGGTAGTCCGGGCTACACCTTC.

The genes are TRBV7-3 and TRBJ1-1; 12 nucleotides align to TRBD1. With 5 bases clipped from V and 6 bases from J, the junction kept 7 bases outside the gene matches. The CDR3 loop spans 15 amino acids. Germline assignment: CDR1 SGHTA and CDR2 FQGTGA. As DNA, the CDR3 is TGTGCCAGCAGCCCGAGGGGACAGGGGGCCGCTGAAGCTTTCTTT. Its translation: CASSPRGQGAAEAFF.

The chain couples TRBV12-1 to TRBJ2-3; the table's D call, TRBD2, was not checked against the DNA. TRBV12-1 is reported as a pseudogene. The CDR3 is 15 amino acids. The CDR3 DNA is TGTGCCAGCAGCTTTCAGCGGGCACGCACAGATACGCAGTATTTT. Amino acids: CASSFQRARTDTQYF.

V usage is TRBV5-6 and J usage is TRBJ2-3; D is unclear. V lost 3 bases and J lost 1, with 15 bases in between. The CDR3 consists of 16 residues. The germline gives CDR1 SGHDT, CDR2 YYEEEE. CDR3 protein: CASSSNQGLRTDTQYF. CDR3 nucleotide sequence: TGTGCCAGCAGCTCAAACCAAGGTCTCCGCACAGATACGCAGTATTTT.

The chain is built from TRBV10-3 and TRBJ2-1, with TRBD1 as a possible D gene (6 bases). The germline CDR1 and CDR2 sequences are ENHRY and SYGVKD. This CDR3 is 12 amino acids long. The V end lost 10 bases, the J end lost 4 bases, and 11 bases lay between the germline ends. CDR3 region: CATRGNYNEQFF. In DNA, the CDR3 is TGTGCCACCAGGGGCAATTACAATGAGCAGTTCTTC.